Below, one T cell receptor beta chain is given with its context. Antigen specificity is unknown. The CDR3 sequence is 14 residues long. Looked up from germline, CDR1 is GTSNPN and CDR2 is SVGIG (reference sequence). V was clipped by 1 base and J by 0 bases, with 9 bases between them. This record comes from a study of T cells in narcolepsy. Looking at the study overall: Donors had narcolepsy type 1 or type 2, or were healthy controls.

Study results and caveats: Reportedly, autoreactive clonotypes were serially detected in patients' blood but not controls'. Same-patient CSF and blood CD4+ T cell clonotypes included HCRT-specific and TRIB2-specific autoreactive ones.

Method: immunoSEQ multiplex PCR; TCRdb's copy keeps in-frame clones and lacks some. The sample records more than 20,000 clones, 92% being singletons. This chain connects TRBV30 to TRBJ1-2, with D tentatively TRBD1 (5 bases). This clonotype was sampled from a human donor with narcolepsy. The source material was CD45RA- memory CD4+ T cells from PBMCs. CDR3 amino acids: CAWSGSGPNYGYTF. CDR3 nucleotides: TGTGCCTGGAGTGGTTCGGGGCCTAACTATGGCTACACCTTC.